This T cell receptor beta chain was recorded in a study of shared T cell receptors in the human thymus. Only in-frame clones appear in the TCRdb table, and some are missing; sequencing was by immunoSEQ multiplex PCR. The profile covers hundreds of thousands of clones, with over 75% appearing a single time and 0.0095% to 0.012% taken by the ten largest. The data also belong to a second study, concerning human thymus T cells. That work adds: Resections from corrective heart surgery supplied the thymus tissue. Apparent bias marked the V and J gene usage of thymic and blood repertoires.

This receptor was taken from a boy under two years old with a congenital heart defect. Sequencing was performed on thymocytes.

The CDR3 bases are TGTGCCAGCACCAAGGGACTGACCTTTTCGGGCCTGCCGCTAGTGACCCAGTACTTC. Translating it yields CASTKGLTFSGLPLVTQYF. This chain joins TRBV13 and TRBJ2-5; a possible D gene is TRBD2 (6 bases). The V and J ends lost 7 bases and 7 bases respectively, with 34 bases between them. The germline gives CDR1 PRHDT, CDR2 FYEKMQ (reference sequence). The CDR3 has 19 amino acids.